This section outlines one T cell receptor beta chain sequence together with its context. Its antigen is still unknown. Qualities for individual bases were not recorded, and no much larger clone is one base off. This specimen belongs to a study of OX40 agonist ivuxolimab in advanced cancers. Broadly, across the study: Ivuxolimab was a fully human IgG2 agonistic monoclonal antibody targeting the costimulatory receptor OX40 (CD134). The paper covers the monotherapy dose-escalation part of the phase I ivuxolimab trial, which included N of about 56 patients. Patients were allowed to have had prior anti-PD-1, anti-PD-L1 or anti-CTLA-4 therapy, and 40% to 45% of the dose-escalation patients had been treated with checkpoint inhibitors. The dose-escalation cohort was 82.7% male with a mean age of around 64 years, ranging from roughly 23 to 90. Partial responses were achieved by three dose-escalation patients, of whom one had hepatocellular carcinoma and two had cutaneous melanoma. The purpose of peripheral TCRbeta sequencing was to test whether ivuxolimab changed TCR sequence diversity and led to clonal T-cell expansion. Among the roughly 52 dose-escalation patients, about 20 had hepatocellular carcinoma, about 15 melanoma, 9 renal cell carcinoma and 9 head and neck cancer. Intravenous ivuxolimab was administered to patients every 2 weeks at six dose levels: 0.01, 0.1, 0.3, 1.5, 3 and 10 mg/kg. Paper-wide results and their limitations: At doses of 0.1 to 3.0 mg/kg, clonal expansion of both CD4+ and CD8+ T cells in blood was seen between baseline and week 6. After ivuxolimab, CD8+ T cells had more expanded clones than CD4+ T cells on average. Which antigens the clonally expanded peripheral T cells were specific for was not determined. In the 0.1-3.0 mg/kg groups, partial responders were among the patients with the lowest normalized peripheral clonal expansion, particularly in CD8+ T cells. Low levels of normalized T-cell clonal expansion were also shown by some nonresponding patients.

The trial excluded patients who had a history of autoimmune disease or who were on systemic immunosuppression. Peripheral blood for TCR sequencing was collected from all dose cohorts at baseline, on cycle 4 day 1, and on cycle 7 day 1. Samples came from an open-label, multicenter, first-in-human phase I dose-escalation trial of ivuxolimab. Adults with locally advanced or metastatic melanoma, renal cell, hepatocellular, or head and neck squamous cell carcinoma were enrolled in the trial. Before TCR sequencing, CD4+ T cells and CD8+ T cells were sorted from peripheral blood as separate populations. Genomic DNA was isolated from the sorted cells so that the TCRbeta CDR3 region could be sequenced. The immunoSEQ Assay was used for sequencing of TCRbeta CDR3 regions. The table was pulled from immuneACCESS by TCRdb, which kept in-frame rearrangements only. Such tables lose some clones; where checked, under half of the loss comes from unresolved V genes, and the rest has no known cause. This sample gives tens of thousands of clones in total; around four fifths of them show up just once. 10% to 15% of the sample goes to the ten largest clones.

The sample consisted of CD4+ or CD8+ T cells sorted from blood, taken in a trial of the OX40 agonist ivuxolimab. This sequence was found in an adult with an advanced solid tumor such as melanoma, head and neck, liver or kidney cancer.

The CDR3 reads CASSLTPSYEQYF. The DNA sequence is TGTGCCAGCAGCTTGACGCCGAGCTACGAGCAGTACTTC. The V and J genes are TRBV7-3 and TRBJ2-7; the D gene cannot be resolved reliably. The CDR3 spans 13 residues, from the cysteine through the phenylalanine. CDR3 DNA only is kept here, 39 bases in frame from base 1. V is pared back by 3 bases and J by 3 bases, with 9 bases lying between the germline termini. Looking up the germline V gene yields CDR1 SGHTA and CDR2 FQGTGA.